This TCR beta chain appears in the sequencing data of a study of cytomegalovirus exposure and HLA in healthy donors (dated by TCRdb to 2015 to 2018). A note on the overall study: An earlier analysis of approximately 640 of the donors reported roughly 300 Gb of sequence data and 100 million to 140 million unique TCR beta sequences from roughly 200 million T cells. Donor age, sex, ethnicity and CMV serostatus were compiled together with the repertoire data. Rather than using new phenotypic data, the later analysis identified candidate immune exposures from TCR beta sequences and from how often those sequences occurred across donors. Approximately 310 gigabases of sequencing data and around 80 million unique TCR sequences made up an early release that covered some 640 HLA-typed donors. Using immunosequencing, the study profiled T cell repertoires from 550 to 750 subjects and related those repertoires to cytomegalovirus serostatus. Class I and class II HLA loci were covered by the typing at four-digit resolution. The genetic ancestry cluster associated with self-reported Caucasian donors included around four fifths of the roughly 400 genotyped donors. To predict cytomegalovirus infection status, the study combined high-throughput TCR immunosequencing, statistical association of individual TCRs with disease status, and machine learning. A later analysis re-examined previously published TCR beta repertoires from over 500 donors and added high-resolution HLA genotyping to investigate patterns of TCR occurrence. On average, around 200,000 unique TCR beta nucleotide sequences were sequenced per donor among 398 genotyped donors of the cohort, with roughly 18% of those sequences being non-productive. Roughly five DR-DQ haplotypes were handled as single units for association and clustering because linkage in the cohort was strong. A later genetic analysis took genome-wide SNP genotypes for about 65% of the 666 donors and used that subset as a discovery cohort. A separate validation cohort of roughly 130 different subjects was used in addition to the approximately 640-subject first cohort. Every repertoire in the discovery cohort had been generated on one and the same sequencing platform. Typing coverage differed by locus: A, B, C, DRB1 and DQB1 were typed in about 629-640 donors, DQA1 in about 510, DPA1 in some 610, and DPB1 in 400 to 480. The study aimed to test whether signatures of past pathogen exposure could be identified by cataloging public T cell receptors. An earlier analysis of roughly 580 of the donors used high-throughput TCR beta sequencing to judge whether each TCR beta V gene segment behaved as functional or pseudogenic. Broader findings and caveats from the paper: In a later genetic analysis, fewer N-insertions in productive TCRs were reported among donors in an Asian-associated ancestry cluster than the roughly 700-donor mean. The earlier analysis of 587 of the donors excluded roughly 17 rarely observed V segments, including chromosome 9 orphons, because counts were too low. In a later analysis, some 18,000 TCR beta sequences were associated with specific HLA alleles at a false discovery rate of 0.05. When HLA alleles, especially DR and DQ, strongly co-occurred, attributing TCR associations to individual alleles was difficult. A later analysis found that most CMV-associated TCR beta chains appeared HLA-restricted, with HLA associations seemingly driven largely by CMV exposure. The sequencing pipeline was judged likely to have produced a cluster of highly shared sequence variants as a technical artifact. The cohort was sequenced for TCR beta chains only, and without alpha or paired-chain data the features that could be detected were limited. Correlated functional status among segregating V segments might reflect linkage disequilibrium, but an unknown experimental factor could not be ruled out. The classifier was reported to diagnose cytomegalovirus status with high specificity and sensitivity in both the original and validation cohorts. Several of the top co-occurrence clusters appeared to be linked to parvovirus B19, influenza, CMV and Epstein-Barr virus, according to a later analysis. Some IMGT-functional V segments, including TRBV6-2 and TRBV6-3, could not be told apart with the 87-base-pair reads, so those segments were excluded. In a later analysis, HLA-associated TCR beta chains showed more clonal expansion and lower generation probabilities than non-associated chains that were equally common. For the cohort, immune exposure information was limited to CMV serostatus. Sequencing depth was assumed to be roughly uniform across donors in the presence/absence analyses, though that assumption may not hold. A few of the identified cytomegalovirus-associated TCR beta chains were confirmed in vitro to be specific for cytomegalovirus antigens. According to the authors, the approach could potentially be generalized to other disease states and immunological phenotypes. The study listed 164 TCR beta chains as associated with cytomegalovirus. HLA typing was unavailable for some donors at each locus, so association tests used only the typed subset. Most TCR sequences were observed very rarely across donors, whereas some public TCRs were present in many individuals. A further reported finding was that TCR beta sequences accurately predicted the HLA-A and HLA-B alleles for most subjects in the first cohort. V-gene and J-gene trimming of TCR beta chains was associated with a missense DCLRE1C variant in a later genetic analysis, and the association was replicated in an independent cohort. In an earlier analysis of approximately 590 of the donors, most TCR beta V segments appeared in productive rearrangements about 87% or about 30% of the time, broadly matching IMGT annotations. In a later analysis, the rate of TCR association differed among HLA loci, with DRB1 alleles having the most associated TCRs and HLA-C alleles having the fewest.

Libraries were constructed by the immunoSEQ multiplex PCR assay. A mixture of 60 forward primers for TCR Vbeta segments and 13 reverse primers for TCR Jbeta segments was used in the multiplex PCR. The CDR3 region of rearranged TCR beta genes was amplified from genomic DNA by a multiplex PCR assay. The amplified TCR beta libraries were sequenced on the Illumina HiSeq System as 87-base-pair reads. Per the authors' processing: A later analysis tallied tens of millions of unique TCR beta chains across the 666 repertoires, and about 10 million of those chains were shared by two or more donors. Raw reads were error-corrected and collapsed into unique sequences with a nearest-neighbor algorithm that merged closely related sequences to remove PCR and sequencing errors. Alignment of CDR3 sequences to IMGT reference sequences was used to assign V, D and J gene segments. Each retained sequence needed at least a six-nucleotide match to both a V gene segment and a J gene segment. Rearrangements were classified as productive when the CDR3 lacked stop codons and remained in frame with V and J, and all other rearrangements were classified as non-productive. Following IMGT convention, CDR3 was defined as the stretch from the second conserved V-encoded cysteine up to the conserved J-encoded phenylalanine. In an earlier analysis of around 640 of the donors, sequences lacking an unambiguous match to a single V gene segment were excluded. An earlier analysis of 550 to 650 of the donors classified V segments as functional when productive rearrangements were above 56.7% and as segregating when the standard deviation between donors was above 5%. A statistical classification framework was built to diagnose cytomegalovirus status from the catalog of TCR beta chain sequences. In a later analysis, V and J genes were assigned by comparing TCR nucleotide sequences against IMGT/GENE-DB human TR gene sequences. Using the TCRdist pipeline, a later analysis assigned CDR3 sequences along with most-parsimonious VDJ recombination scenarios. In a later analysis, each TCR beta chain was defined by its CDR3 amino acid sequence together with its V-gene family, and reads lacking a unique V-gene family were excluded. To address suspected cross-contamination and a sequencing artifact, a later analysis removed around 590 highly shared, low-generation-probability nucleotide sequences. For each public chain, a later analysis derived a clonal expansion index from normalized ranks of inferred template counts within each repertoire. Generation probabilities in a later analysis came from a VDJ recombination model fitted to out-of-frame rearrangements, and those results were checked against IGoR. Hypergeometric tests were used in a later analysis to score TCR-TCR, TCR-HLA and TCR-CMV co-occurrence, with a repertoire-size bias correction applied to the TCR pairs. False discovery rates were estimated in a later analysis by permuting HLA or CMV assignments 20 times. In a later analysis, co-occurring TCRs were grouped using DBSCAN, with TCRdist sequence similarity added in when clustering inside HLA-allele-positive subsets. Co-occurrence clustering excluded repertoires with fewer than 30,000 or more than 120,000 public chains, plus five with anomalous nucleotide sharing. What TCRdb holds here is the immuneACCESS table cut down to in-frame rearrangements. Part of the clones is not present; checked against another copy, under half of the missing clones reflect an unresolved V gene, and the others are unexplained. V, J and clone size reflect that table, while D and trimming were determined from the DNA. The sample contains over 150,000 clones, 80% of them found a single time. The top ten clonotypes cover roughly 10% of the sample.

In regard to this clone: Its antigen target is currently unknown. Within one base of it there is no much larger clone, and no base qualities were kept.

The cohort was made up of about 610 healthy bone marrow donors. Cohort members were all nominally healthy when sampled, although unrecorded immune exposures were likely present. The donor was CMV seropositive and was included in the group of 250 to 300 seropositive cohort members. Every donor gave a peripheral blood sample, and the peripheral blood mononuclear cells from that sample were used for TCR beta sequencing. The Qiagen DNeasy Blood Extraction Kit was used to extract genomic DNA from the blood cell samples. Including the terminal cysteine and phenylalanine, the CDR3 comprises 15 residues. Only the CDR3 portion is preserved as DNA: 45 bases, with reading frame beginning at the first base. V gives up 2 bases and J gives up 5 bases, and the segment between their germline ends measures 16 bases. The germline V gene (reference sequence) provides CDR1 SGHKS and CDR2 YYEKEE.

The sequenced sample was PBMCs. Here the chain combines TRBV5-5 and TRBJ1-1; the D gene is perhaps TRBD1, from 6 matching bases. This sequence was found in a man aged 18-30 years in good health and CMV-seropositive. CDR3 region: CASSFPQGGQTEAFF. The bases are TGTGCCAGCAGCTTCCCACAGGGCGGGCAAACTGAAGCTTTCTTT.